This T cell receptor beta chain stems from a study of blood T cell repertoires in COVID-19. On the study more broadly: COVID-19 samples from acute and convalescent phases originated in the United States, Italy and Spain.

The ends were cut back, 6 bases at V and 3 bases at J, with 14 bases in the middle. The germline V gene encodes CDR1 SEHNR and CDR2 FQNEAQ (reference sequence). The CDR3 spans 14 residues. Repertoires were generated with immunoSEQ multiplex PCR, while TCRdb's copy carries only in-frame clones and drops some. The sample lists approximately 300,000 clones, roughly nine tenths occurring once. The chain joins TRBV7-9 to TRBJ1-1; weak D call: TRBD1 (5 bases). The receptor was isolated from a woman aged 45 to 65 who had recovered from COVID-19. What was sequenced was peripheral blood. CDR3 residues: CASRPGSGDTEAFF. Here the CDR3 DNA reads TGTGCCAGCAGACCAGGTTCGGGGGACACTGAAGCTTTCTTT.